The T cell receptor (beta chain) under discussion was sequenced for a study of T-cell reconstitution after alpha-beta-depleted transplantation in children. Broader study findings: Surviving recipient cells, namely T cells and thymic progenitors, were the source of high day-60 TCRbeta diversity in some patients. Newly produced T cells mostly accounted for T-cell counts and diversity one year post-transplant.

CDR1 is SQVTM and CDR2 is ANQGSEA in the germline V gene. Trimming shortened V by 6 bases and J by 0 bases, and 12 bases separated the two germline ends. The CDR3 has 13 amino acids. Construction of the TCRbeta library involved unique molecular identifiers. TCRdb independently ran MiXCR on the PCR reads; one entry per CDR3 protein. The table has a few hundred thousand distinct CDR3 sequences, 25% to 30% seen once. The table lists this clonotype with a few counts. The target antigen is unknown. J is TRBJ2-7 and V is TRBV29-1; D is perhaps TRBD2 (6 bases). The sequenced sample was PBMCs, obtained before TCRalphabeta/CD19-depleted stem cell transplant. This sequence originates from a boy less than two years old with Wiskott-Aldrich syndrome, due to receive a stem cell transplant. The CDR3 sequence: CSVGGRGSYEQYF. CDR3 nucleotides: TGCAGCGTGGGGGGACGTGGCTCCTACGAGCAGTACTTC.